One and the same sample provided the 5 T cell receptor beta chains below, sequenced in a study of naive and memory T cell subsets. This sample's treatment: skin biopsy from PPD injection site in Mantoux-positive individual. An oligonucleotide containing a UMI was ligated to the 3' end of TCR cDNA. Ligated cDNA underwent four rounds of PCR with nested alpha and beta constant region primers and SP2. From the UMI-ligation and nested PCR reads, TCRdb called clonotypes with MiXCR, one entry per CDR3 protein. The sample carries tens of thousands of distinct CDR3 sequences, 6% recorded once. The material was skin, obtained from a tuberculin skin test site. The receptors here all came from an adult in good health.

Only a few counts were recorded for this clonotype. This chain joins TRBV9 and TRBJ2-1; D tentatively fits TRBD1 or TRBD2 (7 bases each). V shed 4 bases and J shed 8 bases, with 16 bases lying between them. This CDR3 region has 14 residues. The germline V gene has CDR1 SGDLS and CDR2 YYNGEE. The CDR3 nucleotides read TGTGCCAGCAGCTTGCAGGGGGGGCTGGATGAGCAGTTCTTC. Translated, it gives CASSLQGGLDEQFF. The full variable domain, completed using reference TRBV9 and TRBJ2-1, is DSGVTQTPKHLITATGQRVTLRCSPRSGDLSVYWYQQSLDQGLQFLIQYYNGEERAKGNILERFSAQQFPDLHSELNLSSLELGDSALYFCASSLQGGLDEQFFGPGTRLTVL.

This clonotype appeared many times. This rearrangement joins TRBV9 to TRBJ2-3; 9 positions match TRBD2. This CDR3 contains 20 residues. Unmatched junction bases numbered 14, after V lost 0 bases and J lost 0 bases. Germline CDR1 is SGDLS and CDR2 is YYNGEE. CDR3 coding DNA: TGTGCCAGCAGCGTAGTGCCTAGCGGGGAAGTATCGTCTAGCACAGATACGCAGTATTTT. Translation: CASSVVPSGEVSSSTDTQYF.

This clonotype was seen repeatedly, ten times or more. This rearrangement joins TRBV29-1 to TRBJ2-4; D remains unclear. The germline gives CDR1 SQVTM, CDR2 ANQGSEA. Trimming pared 1 base from V and 0 bases from J, leaving 4 bases between. The CDR3 spans 13 residues. CDR3: CSVEGGAKNIQYF. The CDR3 DNA reads as TGCAGCGTTGAAGGAGGAGCCAAAAACATTCAGTACTTC. Full variable domain (remainder filled in from reference TRBV29-1 and TRBJ2-4): SAVISQKPSRDICQRGTSLTIQCQVDSQVTMMFWYRQQPGQSLTLIATANQGSEATYESGFVIDKFPISRPNLTFSTLTVSNMSPEDSSIYLCSVEGGAKNIQYFGAGTRLSVL.

By sample share, this clonotype is medium-sized. This chain connects TRBV5-5 to TRBJ2-7; 7 bases align to TRBD2. The CDR3 loop spans 14 amino acids. Trimming cost V 1 base and J 6 bases; bases outside gene matches: 7. Per germline, CDR1 SGHKS and CDR2 YYEKEE (reference sequence). DNA for the CDR3: TGTGCCAGCAGCTTGACTAGCGAGACGGGCGAGCAGTACTTC. This encodes CASSLTSETGEQYF.

This clonotype was seen at least ten times. The genes are TRBV2 and TRBJ1-2; no firm D call. Germline values: CDR1 SNHLY, CDR2 FYNNEI. This CDR3 has 14 residues. V lost 3 bases, J lost 0 bases, and 8 bases lay in between. CDR3 bases: TGTGCCAGCAGTGACAGCAACACTAACTATGGCTACACCTTC. This encodes CASSDSNTNYGYTF.